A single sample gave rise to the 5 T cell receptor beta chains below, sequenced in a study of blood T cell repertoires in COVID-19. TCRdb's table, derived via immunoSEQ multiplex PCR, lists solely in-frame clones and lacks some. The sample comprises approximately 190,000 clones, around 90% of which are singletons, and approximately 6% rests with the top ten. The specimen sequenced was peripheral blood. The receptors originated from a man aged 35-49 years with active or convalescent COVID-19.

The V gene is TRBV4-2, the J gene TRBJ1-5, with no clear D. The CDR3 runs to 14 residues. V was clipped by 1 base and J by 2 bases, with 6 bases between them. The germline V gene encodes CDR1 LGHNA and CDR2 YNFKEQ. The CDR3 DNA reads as TGTGCCAGCAGCCAAGTCACTGGCAATCAGCCCCAGCATTTT. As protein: CASSQVTGNQPQHF.

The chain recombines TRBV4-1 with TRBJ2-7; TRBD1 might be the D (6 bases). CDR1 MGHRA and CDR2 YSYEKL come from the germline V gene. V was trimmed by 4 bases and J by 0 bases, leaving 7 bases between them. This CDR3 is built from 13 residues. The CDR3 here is CASSRDTSYEQYF. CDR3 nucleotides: TGCGCCAGCAGCCGGGACACCTCCTACGAGCAGTACTTC.

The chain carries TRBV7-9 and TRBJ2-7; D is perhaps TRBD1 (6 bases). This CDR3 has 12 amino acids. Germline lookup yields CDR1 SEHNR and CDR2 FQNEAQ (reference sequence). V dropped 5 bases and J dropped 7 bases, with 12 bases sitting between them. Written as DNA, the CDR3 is TGTGCCAGCAGCGACAGGTCCGGAGAGCAGTACTTC. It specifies CASSDRSGEQYF.

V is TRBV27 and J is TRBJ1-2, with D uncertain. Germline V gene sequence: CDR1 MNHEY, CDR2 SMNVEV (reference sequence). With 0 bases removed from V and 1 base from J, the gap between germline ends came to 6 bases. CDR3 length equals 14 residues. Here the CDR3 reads CASSLSEGNYGYTF. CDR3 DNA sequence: TGTGCCAGCAGTTTATCGGAGGGTAACTATGGCTACACCTTC.

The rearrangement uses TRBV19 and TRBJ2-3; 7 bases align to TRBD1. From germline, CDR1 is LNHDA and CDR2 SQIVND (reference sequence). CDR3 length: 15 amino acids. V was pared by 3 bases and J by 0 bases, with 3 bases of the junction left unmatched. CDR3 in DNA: TGTGCCAGTAGTATGGGGACAGTTAGCACAGATACGCAGTATTTT. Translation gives CASSMGTVSTDTQYF.